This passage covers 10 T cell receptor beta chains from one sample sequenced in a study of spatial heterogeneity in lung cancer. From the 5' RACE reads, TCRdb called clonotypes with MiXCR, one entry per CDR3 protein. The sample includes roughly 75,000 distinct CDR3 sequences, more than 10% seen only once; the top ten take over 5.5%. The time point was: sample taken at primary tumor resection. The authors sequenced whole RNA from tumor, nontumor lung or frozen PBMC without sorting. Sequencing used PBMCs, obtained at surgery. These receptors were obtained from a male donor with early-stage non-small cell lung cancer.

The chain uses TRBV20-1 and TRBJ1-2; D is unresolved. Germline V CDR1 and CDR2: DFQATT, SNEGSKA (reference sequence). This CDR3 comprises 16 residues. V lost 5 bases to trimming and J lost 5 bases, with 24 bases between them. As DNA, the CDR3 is TGCAGTGCTTCCTCCCCTACACAGACTTTTTCATATGGCTACACCTTC. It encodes CSASSPTQTFSYGYTF.

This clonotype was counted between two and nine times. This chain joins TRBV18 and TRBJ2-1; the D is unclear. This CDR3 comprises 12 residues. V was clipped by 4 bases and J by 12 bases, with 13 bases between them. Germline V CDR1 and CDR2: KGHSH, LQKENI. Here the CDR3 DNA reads TGTGCCAGCTCACGCGATGAGGCGGCGCAGTTCTTC. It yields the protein CASSRDEAAQFF. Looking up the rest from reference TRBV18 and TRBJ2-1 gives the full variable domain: NAGVMQNPRHLVRRRGQEARLRCSPMKGHSHVYWYRQLPEEGLKFMVYLQKENIIDESGMPKERFSAEFPKEGPSILRIQQVVRGDSAAYFCASSRDEAAQFFGPGTRLTVL.

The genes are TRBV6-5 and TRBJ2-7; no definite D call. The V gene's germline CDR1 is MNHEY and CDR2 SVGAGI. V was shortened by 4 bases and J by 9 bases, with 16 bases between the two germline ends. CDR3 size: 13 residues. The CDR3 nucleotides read TGTGCCAGCAGTTTCCCCGGATCCCAGGTGCAGTACTTC. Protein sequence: CASSFPGSQVQYF.

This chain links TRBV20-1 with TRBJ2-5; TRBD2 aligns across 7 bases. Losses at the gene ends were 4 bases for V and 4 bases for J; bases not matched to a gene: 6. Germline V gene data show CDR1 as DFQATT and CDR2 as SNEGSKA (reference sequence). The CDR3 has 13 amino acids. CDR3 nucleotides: TGCAGTGCTACGGGAGGTGCACCAGAGACCCAGTACTTC. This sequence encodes CSATGGAPETQYF.

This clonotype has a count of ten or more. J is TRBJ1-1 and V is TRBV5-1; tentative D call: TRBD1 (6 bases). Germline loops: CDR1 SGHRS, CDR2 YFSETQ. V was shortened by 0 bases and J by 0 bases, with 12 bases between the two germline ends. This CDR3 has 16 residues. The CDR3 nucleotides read TGCGCCAGCAGCTTGGAACCCAGGGGTATGAACACTGAAGCTTTCTTT. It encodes CASSLEPRGMNTEAFF.

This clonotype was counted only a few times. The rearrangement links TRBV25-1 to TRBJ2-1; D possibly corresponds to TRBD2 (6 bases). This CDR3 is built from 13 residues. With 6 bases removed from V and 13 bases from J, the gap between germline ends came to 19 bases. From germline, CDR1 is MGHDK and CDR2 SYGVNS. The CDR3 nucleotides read TGTGCCAGCAGGCCTCCTGGGACTCCTTTTCAGTTCTTC. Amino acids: CASRPPGTPFQFF.

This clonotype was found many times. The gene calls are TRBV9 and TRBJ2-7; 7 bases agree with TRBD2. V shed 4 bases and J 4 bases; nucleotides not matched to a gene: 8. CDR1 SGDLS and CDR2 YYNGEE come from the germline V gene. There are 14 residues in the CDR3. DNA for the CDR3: TGTGCCAGCAGCCCAACTCGCGGGGGATACGAGCAGTACTTC. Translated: CASSPTRGGYEQYF.

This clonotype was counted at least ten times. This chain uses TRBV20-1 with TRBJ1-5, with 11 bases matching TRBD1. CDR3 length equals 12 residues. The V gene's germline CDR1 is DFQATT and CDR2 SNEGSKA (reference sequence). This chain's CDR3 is CSEGTGGQPQHF. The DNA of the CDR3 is TGCAGCGAAGGGACAGGGGGTCAGCCCCAGCATTTT.

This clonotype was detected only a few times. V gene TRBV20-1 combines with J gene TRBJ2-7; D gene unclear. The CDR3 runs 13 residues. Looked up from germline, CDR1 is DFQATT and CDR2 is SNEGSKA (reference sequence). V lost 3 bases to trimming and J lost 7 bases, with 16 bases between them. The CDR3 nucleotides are TGCAGTGCTAGCGAACGTCTTATGAAGGAGCAGTACTTC. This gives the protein CSASERLMKEQYF.

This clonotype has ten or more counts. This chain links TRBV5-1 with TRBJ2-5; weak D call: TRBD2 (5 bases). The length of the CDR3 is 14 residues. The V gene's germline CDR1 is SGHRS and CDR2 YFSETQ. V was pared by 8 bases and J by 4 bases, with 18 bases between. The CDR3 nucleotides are TGCGCCAGTGAGGACCCCGCGGGTGGAGAGACCCAGTACTTC. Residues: CASEDPAGGETQYF.